The entry that follows covers one TCR beta chain sequence. Its antigen is not known. This entry comes from a study of blood T cells in healthy people across ages. General study points: Donors of long life had a larger count of naive CD4+ cells and greater diversity than aged donors.

For the second PCR, which ran for 7 to 11 cycles, a sample-barcoded 5' primer and a J-beta primer mix were used. All cDNA molecules were each tagged by a template-switch adaptor with 12 random nucleotides. MiXCR was run by TCRdb on the 5' RACE reads, yielding one entry per CDR3 protein. The profile covers about 1.8 million distinct CDR3 sequences, with 49% appearing a single time and over 2% taken by the ten largest. Investigators took about 10 milliliters of peripheral blood from every donor. CDR1 and CDR2 from the germline V gene are SGHDT and YYEEEE. The CDR3 covers 13 residues. The V gene lost 1 base and the J gene lost 15 bases, with 17 bases spanning the gap.

The source material was blood. The V call is TRBV5-6, the J call TRBJ2-4; D gene uncertain. This TCR was recovered from a woman aged 40 to 55 in good health. CDR3 bases: TGTGCCAGCAGCTTGAGATCGGCCGGTGGTAGGTACTTC. Its translation: CASSLRSAGGRYF. The full variable domain, in which reference TRBV5-6 and TRBJ2-4 provide the parts outside the CDR3, is DAGVTQSPTHLIKTRGQQVTLRCSPKSGHDTVSWYQQALGQGPQFIFQYYEEEERQRGNFPDRFSGHQFPNYSSELNVNALLLGDSALYLCASSLRSAGGRYFGAGTRLSVL.